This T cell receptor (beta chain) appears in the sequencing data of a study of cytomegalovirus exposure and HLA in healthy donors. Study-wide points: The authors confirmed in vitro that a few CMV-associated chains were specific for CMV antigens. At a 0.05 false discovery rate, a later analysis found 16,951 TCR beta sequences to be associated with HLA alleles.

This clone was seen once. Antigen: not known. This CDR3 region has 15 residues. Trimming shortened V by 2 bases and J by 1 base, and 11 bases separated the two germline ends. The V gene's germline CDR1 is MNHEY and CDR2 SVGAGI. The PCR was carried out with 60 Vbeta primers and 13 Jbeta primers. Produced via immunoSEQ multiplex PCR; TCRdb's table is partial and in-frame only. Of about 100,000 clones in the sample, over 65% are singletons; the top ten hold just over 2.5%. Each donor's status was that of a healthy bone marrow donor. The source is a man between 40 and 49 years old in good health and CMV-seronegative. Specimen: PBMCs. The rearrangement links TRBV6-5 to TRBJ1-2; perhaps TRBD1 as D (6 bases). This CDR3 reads CASSYAGAGNYGYTF. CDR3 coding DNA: TGTGCCAGCAGTTACGCGGGGGCCGGTAACTATGGCTACACCTTC.